One and the same sample provided the 6 T cell receptor beta chains below, sequenced in a study of blood T cell repertoires in COVID-19. TCRdb's table, derived via immunoSEQ multiplex PCR, lists solely in-frame clones and lacks some. The sample has 250,000 to 350,000 clones; more than 75% are singletons. The sequenced sample consisted of PBMCs or T cells enriched from blood (not recorded which). The receptors were sampled from a woman in her twenties or thirties who had recovered from COVID-19.

The gene calls are TRBV7-9 and TRBJ1-1; D is possibly TRBD1 (5 bases). The ends were cut back, 4 bases at V and 3 bases at J, with 12 bases in the middle. The CDR3 has 14 residues. Germline assignment: CDR1 SEHNR and CDR2 FQNEAQ (reference sequence). Here the CDR3 DNA reads TGTGCCAGCAGCTACACGGGGGAGGACACTGAAGCTTTCTTT. Residues: CASSYTGEDTEAFF.

The chain combines TRBV7-9 with TRBJ1-5; possible D gene TRBD1, 6 bases. The germline gives CDR1 SEHNR, CDR2 FQNEAQ (reference sequence). The CDR3 totals 18 residues. Trimming took 4 bases from V and 0 from J, leaving 19 bases between them. This CDR3 is CASSSESDRQYSNQPQHF. In nucleotides, the CDR3 is TGTGCCAGCAGCTCAGAGTCTGACAGGCAGTATAGCAATCAGCCCCAGCATTTT.

The genes are TRBV4-3 and TRBJ1-3; D gene ambiguous. V shed 4 bases and J shed 9 bases, with 16 bases lying between them. Per the germline V gene, CDR1 is LGHNA and CDR2 is YSLEER. The CDR3 spans 14 residues. The CDR3 loop is CASSPTYRRGTIYF. CDR3 in DNA: TGCGCCAGCAGCCCCACATATCGCCGGGGCACCATATATTTT.

The J gene is TRBJ1-2, the V gene TRBV7-2; 7 nucleotides align to TRBD1. Per germline, CDR1 SGHTA and CDR2 FQGNSA. Unmatched junction bases numbered 6, after V lost 6 bases and J lost 5 bases. The CDR3 totals 13 residues. The CDR3 nucleotides read TGTGCCAGCAGTCCCGACAGGGAATATGGCTACACCTTC. It is translated as CASSPDREYGYTF.

The V gene is TRBV6-1, the J gene TRBJ1-5; D is unresolved. Trimming pared 1 base from V and 8 bases from J, leaving 12 bases between. Per the germline V gene, CDR1 is MNHNS and CDR2 is SASEGT. The CDR3 runs 14 residues. CDR3: CASSEEDFWEPQHF. The CDR3 DNA follows: TGTGCCAGCAGTGAAGAAGACTTTTGGGAGCCCCAGCATTTT.

The chain employs TRBV9 and TRBJ2-3; D not certain. This CDR3 has 16 residues. Trimming took 3 bases from V and 3 from J, leaving 17 bases between them. Germline lookup yields CDR1 SGDLS and CDR2 YYNGEE. CDR3 in amino acids: CASSASQDRLTDTQYF. The DNA for the CDR3 is TGTGCCAGCAGCGCCTCGCAGGATAGGCTAACAGATACGCAGTATTTT.